This entry lists 16 T cell receptor beta chains sequenced from one sample in a study of T cell changes during pregnancy in multiple sclerosis. Clones were sequenced by immunoSEQ multiplex PCR, and TCRdb holds only the in-frame ones, with some missing. This sample yields tens of thousands of clones, of which 94% are seen a single time; approximately 0.92% belongs to the top ten. The source was peripheral blood, collected in the second trimester of pregnancy. Source of these receptors: a female donor in good health, enrolled as a control in a pregnancy study.

The chain combines TRBV7-2 with TRBJ2-2, with D tentatively TRBD1 (6 bases). The CDR3 runs to 15 residues. From germline, CDR1 is SGHTA and CDR2 FQGNSA. The V gene lost 3 bases and the J gene lost 5 bases, with 13 bases spanning the gap. The CDR3 region has the DNA TGTGCCAGCAGCTTTGCGTGGCAGGGGACCGGGGAGCTGTTTTTT. Protein sequence: CASSFAWQGTGELFF.

The V gene is TRBV13, the J gene TRBJ2-5; 8 bases match TRBD2. The CDR3 spans 12 residues. Germline V gene sequence: CDR1 PRHDT, CDR2 FYEKMQ (reference sequence). Trimming took 5 bases from V and 5 from J; bases not matched to a gene: 1. The CDR3 loop reads CASSAGGETQYF. The CDR3 nucleotides are TGTGCCAGCAGCGCGGGAGGCGAGACCCAGTACTTC.

This clone was seen a single time. The J gene is TRBJ2-4, the V gene TRBV2, with TRBD1 matching 11 bases. Germline values: CDR1 SNHLY, CDR2 FYNNEI. This CDR3 is built from 15 residues. V dropped 6 bases and J dropped 0; count of bases not matched to a gene: 1. CDR3 bases: TGTGCCAGCAGGGGACAGGGGGTAGCCAAAAACATTCAGTACTTC. Amino acid sequence: CASRGQGVAKNIQYF.

To note about this clone: This sample also contains other DNA sequences that code for the same CDR3. The gene calls are TRBV2 and TRBJ2-1; 8 bases map to TRBD2. The V segment lost 5 bases and the J segment 6 bases; nucleotides outside the gene matches: 3. Germline V gene lookup returns CDR1 SNHLY and CDR2 FYNNEI. The CDR3 is 13 amino acids. Written as DNA, the CDR3 is TGTGCCAGCAGTTCAGGGACTAGCAATGAGCAGTTCTTC. As protein: CASSSGTSNEQFF. The full variable domain, its missing parts supplied by reference TRBV2 and TRBJ2-1, is EPEVTQTPSHQVTQMGQEVILRCVPISNHLYFYWYRQILGQKVEFLVSFYNNEISEKSEIFDDQFSVERPDGSNFTLKIRSTKLEDSAMYFCASSSGTSNEQFFGPGTRLTVL.

This clone came up once. This sequence joins TRBV27 and TRBJ2-3, with TRBD2 identical over 9 bases. Trimming took 3 bases from V and 5 from J; bases not matched to a gene: 6. The CDR3 covers 15 residues. From germline, CDR1 is MNHEY and CDR2 SMNVEV (reference sequence). The CDR3 loop reads CASSLWAGGKDTQYF. Here the CDR3 DNA reads TGTGCCAGCAGTTTGTGGGCGGGAGGGAAAGATACGCAGTATTTT.

The chain links TRBV18 to TRBJ2-2; D perhaps matches TRBD2 (5 bases). From germline, CDR1 is KGHSH and CDR2 LQKENI. Trimming stripped 5 bases from V and 5 bases from J, with 15 bases between. The CDR3 has 15 amino acids. CDR3 sequence reads: CASSAARTGTGELFF. DNA for the CDR3: TGTGCCAGCTCAGCAGCTCGGACGGGGACCGGGGAGCTGTTTTTT. Together with reference TRBV18 and TRBJ2-2, the CDR3 gives the full variable domain: NAGVMQNPRHLVRRRGQEARLRCSPMKGHSHVYWYRQLPEEGLKFMVYLQKENIIDESGMPKERFSAEFPKEGPSILRIQQVVRGDSAAYFCASSAARTGTGELFFGEGSRLTVL.

The chain couples TRBV4-1 to TRBJ2-2; unclear D gene. V lost 2 bases, J lost 4 bases, and 8 bases lay in between. The CDR3 contains 14 residues. Germline CDR1 and CDR2: MGHRA and YSYEKL. The CDR3 is CASSQRLPTGELFF. The CDR3 bases are TGCGCCAGCAGCCAACGGTTACCCACCGGGGAGCTGTTTTTT.

The rearrangement uses TRBV6-5 and TRBJ2-5; 7 nucleotides agree with TRBD1. Germline assignment: CDR1 MNHEY and CDR2 SVGAGI. The CDR3 covers 15 residues. The J segment lost 2 bases and the V segment lost 2 bases, leaving 5 bases of the junction unmatched. The CDR3 loop reads CASSYAQGTQETQYF. In DNA, the CDR3 is TGTGCCAGCAGTTACGCACAGGGGACACAAGAGACCCAGTACTTC.

The chain has TRBV6-4 and TRBJ2-1, with D possibly being TRBD1 (6 bases). The CDR3 runs to 13 residues. Germline lookup yields CDR1 MRHNA and CDR2 SNTAGT. V lost 4 bases and J lost 8, with 12 bases in between. In DNA, the CDR3 is TGTGCCAGCAGTGTTAAGGGGGAGCATGAGCAGTTCTTC. Translation gives CASSVKGEHEQFF.

The gene calls are TRBV2 and TRBJ2-3; maybe TRBD2 (6 bases). Trimming took 6 bases from V and 3 from J, leaving 19 bases between them. This CDR3 has 16 amino acids. Per germline, CDR1 SNHLY and CDR2 FYNNEI. Written as DNA, the CDR3 is TGTGCCAGCAGCCACCCCTTTCGGGGGAAGACAGATACGCAGTATTTT. Translated: CASSHPFRGKTDTQYF.

The V and J genes are TRBV7-9 and TRBJ2-4; D possibly corresponds to TRBD2 (5 bases). The V and J ends lost 4 bases and 8 bases respectively, with 9 bases between them. The CDR3 contains 12 residues. The germline gives CDR1 SEHNR, CDR2 FQNEAQ (reference sequence). As DNA, the CDR3 is TGTGCCAGCAGCTCAGAGGGCTACATTCAGTACTTC. Its protein product is CASSSEGYIQYF.

The genes are TRBV5-5 and TRBJ1-2; the D gene is possibly TRBD1 (6 bases). The V end was cut by 1 base, the J end by 5 bases, with 15 bases between. The CDR3 is made up of 15 amino acids. CDR1 is SGHKS and CDR2 is YYEKEE in the germline V gene (reference sequence). CDR3 sequence reads: CASSLMGEGGYGYTF. CDR3 in DNA: TGTGCCAGCAGCTTGATGGGGGAGGGGGGGTATGGCTACACCTTC. The full variable domain, rest sourced from reference TRBV5-5 and TRBJ1-2, is DAGVTQSPTHLIKTRGQQVTLRCSPISGHKSVSWYQQVLGQGPQFIFQYYEKEERGRGNFPDRFSARQFPNYSSELNVNALLLGDSALYLCASSLMGEGGYGYTFGSGTRLTVV.

The chain links TRBV27 to TRBJ2-3; TRBD2 matches 10 bases. The CDR3 is 16 amino acids. Germline CDR1 is MNHEY and CDR2 is SMNVEV (reference sequence). The V gene end was trimmed by 6 bases and the J gene end by 5 bases; junction bases not matched to a gene: 11. CDR3 coding DNA: TGTGCCAGCAGGATAGCGGGAGGCCGGGGGGGAGATACGCAGTATTTT. Amino acid sequence: CASRIAGGRGGDTQYF.

Here the CDR3 reads CASSLAGQGISYEQYF. In DNA, the CDR3 is TGCGCCAGCAGCTTGGCGGGACAGGGAATCTCCTACGAGCAGTACTTC. This sequence joins TRBV5-1 and TRBJ2-7, with 9 bases fitting TRBD1. This CDR3 has 16 amino acids. CDR1 SGHRS and CDR2 YFSETQ come from the germline V gene. The junction had 4 bases not matched to a gene; V was cut back by 0 bases and J by 0 bases.

The genes are TRBV6-5 and TRBJ2-7, with D perhaps matching TRBD2 (6 bases). The CDR3 extends over 13 amino acids. CDR1 and CDR2 from the germline V gene are MNHEY and SVGAGI. V was shortened by 5 bases and J by 3 bases, with 11 bases between the two germline ends. The CDR3 region is CASSPTSRYEQYF. As DNA, the CDR3 is TGTGCCAGCAGTCCGACTAGTCGCTACGAGCAGTACTTC.

This clone was seen just once. This chain joins TRBV27 and TRBJ2-2; 12 nucleotides agree with TRBD2. Losses at the gene ends were 2 bases for V and 4 bases for J; bases not matched to a gene: 2. Germline values: CDR1 MNHEY, CDR2 SMNVEV (reference sequence). The CDR3 has 16 amino acids. CDR3 region: CASSLLAGGFTGELFF. CDR3 in DNA: TGTGCCAGCAGTTTACTAGCGGGAGGGTTCACCGGGGAGCTGTTTTTT.